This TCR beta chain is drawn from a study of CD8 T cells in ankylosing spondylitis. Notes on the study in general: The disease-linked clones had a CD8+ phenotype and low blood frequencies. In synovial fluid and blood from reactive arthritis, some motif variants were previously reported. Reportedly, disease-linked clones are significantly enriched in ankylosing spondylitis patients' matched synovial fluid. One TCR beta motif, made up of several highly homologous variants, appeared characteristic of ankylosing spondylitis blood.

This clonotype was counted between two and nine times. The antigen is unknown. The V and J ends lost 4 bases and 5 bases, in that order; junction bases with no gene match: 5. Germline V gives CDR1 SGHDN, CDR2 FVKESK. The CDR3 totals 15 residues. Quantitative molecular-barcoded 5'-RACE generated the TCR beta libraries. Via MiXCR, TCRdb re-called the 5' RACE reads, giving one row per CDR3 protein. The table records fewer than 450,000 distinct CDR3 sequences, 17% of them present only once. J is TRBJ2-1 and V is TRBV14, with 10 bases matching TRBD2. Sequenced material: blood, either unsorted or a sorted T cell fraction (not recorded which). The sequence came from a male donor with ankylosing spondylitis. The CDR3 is CASSLSGRVNNEQFF. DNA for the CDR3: TGTGCCAGCAGCCTGAGCGGGAGGGTCAACAATGAGCAGTTCTTC.